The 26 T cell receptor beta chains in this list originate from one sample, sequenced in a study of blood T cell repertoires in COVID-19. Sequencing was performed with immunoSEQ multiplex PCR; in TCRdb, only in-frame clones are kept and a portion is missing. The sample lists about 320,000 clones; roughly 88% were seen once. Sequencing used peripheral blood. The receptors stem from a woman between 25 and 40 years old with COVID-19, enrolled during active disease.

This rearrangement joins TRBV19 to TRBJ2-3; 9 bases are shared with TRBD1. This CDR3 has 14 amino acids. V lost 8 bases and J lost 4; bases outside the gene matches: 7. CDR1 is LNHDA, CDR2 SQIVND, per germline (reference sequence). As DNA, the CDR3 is TGTGCCAGTCACCCGGGACAGGGTCCAGATACGCAGTATTTT. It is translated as CASHPGQGPDTQYF.

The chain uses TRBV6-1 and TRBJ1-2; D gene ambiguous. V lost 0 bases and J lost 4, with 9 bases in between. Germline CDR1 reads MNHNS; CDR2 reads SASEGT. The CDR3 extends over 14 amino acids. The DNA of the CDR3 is TGTGCCAGCAGTGAAGCGGCAGTTACCTATGGCTACACCTTC. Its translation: CASSEAAVTYGYTF.

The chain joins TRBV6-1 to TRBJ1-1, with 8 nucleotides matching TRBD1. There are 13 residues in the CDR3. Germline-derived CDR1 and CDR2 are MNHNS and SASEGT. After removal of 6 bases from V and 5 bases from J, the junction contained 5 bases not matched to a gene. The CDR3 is CASRPTGGTEAFF. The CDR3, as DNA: TGTGCCAGCAGACCTACAGGGGGGACTGAAGCTTTCTTT.

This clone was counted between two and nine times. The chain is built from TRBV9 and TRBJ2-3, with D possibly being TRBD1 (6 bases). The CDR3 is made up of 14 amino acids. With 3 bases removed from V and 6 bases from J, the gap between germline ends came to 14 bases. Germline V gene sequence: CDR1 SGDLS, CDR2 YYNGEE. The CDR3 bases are TGTGCCAGCAGCGCAGAGGGGGTGAGGGATACGCAGTATTTT. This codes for CASSAEGVRDTQYF. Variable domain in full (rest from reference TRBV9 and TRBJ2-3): DSGVTQTPKHLITATGQRVTLRCSPRSGDLSVYWYQQSLDQGLQFLIQYYNGEERAKGNILERFSAQQFPDLHSELNLSSLELGDSALYFCASSAEGVRDTQYFGPGTRLTVL.

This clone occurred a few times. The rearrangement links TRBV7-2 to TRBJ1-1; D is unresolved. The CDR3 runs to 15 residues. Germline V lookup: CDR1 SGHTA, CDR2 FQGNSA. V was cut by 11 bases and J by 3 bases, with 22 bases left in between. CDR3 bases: TGTGCCGGCCCCGAGGGAGAATTTACGCACACTGAAGCTTTCTTT. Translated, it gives CAGPEGEFTHTEAFF.

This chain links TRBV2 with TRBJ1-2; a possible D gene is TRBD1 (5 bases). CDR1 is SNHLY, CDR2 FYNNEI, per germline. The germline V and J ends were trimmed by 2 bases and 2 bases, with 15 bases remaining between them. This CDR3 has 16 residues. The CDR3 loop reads CASSETRQRGNYGYTF. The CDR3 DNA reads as TGTGCCAGCAGTGAAACGCGCCAAAGGGGAAACTATGGCTACACCTTC.

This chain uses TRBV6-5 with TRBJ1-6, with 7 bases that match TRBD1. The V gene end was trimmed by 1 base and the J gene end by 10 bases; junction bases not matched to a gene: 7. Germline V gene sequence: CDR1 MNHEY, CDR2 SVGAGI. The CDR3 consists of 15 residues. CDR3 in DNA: TGTGCCAGCAGTTACTACGGGACAGTGGAGTCACCCCTCCACTTT. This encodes CASSYYGTVESPLHF.

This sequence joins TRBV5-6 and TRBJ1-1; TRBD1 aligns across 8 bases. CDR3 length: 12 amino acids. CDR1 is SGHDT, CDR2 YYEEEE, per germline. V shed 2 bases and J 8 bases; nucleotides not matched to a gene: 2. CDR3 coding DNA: TGTGCCAGCAGCTTCACAGGGGGAGAAGCTTTCTTT. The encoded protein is CASSFTGGEAFF.

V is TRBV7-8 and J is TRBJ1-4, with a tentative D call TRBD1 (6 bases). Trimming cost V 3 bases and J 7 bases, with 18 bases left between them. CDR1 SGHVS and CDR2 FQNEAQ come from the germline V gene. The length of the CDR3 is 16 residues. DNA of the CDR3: TGTGCCAGCAGCTTTTCTGCCGGGACACTTTCTGAAAAACTGTTTTTT. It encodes CASSFSAGTLSEKLFF.

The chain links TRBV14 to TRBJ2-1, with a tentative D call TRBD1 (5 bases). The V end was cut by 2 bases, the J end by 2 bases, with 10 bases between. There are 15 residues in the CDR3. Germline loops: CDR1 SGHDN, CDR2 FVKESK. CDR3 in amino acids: CASSQPDRAYNEQFF. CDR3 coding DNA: TGTGCCAGCAGCCAACCCGACAGAGCCTACAATGAGCAGTTCTTC.

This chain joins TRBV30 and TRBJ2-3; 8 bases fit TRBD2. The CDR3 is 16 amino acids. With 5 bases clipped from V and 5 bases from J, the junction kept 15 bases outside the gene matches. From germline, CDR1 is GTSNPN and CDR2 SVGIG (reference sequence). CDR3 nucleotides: TGTGCCTGGGAACCTCGGGGGGGCCCTTATGGAGATACGCAGTATTTT. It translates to CAWEPRGGPYGDTQYF.

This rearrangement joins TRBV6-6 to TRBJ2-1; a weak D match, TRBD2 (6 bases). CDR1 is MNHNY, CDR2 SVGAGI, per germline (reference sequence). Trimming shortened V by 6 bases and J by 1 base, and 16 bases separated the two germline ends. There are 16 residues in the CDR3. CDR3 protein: CASSTPTGGSYNEQFF. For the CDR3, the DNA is TGTGCCAGCAGCACCCCAACTGGGGGGTCCTACAATGAGCAGTTCTTC.

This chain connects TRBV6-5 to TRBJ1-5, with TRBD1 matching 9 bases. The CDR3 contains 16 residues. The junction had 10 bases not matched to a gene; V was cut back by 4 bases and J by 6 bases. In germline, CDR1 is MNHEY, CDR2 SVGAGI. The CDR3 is CASSSQDRGLGQPQHF. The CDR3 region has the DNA TGTGCCAGCAGTTCCCAGGACAGGGGTCTTGGTCAGCCCCAGCATTTT.

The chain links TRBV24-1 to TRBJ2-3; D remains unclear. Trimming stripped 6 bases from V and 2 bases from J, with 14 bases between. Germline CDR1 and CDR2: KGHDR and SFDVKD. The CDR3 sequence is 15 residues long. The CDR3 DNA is TGTGCCACCAGTTGGCGTGGGCAGCCCACAGATACGCAGTATTTT. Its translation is CATSWRGQPTDTQYF.

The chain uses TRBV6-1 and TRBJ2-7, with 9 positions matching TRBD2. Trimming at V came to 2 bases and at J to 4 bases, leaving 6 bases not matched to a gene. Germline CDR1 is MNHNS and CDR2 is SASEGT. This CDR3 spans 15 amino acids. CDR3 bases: TGTGCCAGCAGTGAATTGGCTAGCGGGGCTTACGAGCAGTACGTC. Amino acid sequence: CASSELASGAYEQYV.

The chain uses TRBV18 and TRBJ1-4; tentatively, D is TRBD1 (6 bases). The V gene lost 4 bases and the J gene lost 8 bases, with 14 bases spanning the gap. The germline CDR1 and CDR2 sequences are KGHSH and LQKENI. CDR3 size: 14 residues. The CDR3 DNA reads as TGTGCCAGCTCACTTCTGGACAGTAACGAAAAACTGTTTTTT. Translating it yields CASSLLDSNEKLFF.

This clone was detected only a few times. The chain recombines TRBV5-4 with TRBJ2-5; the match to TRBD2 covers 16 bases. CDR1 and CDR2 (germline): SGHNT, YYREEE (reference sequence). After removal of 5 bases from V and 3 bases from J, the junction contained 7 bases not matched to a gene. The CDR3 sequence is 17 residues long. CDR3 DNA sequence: TGTGCCAGCAGTCTCCCCGGGACTAGCGGGGGGGAAGAGACCCAGTACTTC. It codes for CASSLPGTSGGEETQYF.

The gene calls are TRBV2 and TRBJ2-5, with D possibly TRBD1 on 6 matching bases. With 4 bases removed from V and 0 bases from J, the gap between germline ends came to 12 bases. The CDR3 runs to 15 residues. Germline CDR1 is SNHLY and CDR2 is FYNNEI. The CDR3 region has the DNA TGTGCCAGCAGTGTCCAGGGGACGTACCAAGAGACCCAGTACTTC. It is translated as CASSVQGTYQETQYF. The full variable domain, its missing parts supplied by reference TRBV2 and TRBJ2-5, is EPEVTQTPSHQVTQMGQEVILRCVPISNHLYFYWYRQILGQKVEFLVSFYNNEISEKSEIFDDQFSVERPDGSNFTLKIRSTKLEDSAMYFCASSVQGTYQETQYFGPGTRLLVL.

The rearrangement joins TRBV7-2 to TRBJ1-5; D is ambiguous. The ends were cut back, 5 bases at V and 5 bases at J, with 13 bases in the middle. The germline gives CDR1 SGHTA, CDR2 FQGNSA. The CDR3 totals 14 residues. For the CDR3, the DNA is TGTGCCAGCAGCCCCGGAGGGTCCTATCAGCCCCAGCATTTT. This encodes CASSPGGSYQPQHF.

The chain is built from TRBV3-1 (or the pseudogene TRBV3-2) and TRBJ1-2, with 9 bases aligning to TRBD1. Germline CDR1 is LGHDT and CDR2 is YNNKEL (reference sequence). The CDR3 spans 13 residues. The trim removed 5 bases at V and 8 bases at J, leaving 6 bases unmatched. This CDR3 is CASSYGTGNGYTF. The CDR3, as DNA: TGTGCCAGCAGCTACGGGACAGGGAACGGCTACACCTTC.

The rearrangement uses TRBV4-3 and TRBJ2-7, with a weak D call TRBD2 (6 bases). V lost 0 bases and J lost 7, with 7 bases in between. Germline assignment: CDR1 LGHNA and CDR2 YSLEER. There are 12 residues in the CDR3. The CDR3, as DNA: TGCGCCAGCAGCCAAGATCGGGGGGAGCAGTACTTC. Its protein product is CASSQDRGEQYF.

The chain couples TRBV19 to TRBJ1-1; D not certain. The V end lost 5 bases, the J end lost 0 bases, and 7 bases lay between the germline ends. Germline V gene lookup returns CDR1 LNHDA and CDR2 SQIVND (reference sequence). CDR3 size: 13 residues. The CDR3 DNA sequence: TGTGCCAGTAGTCCACAATTGAACACTGAAGCTTTCTTT. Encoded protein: CASSPQLNTEAFF.

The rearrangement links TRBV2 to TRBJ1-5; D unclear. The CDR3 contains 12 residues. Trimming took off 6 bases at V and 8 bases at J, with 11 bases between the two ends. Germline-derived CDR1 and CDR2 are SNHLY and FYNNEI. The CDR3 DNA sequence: TGTGCCAGCAGCGAGGGCGCAAAGCCCCAGCATTTT. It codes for CASSEGAKPQHF.

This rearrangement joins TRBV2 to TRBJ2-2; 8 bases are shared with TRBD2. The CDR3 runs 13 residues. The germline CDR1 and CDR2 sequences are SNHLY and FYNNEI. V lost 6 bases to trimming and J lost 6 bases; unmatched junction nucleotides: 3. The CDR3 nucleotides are TGTGCCAGCAGGGCGGGACTAGCCGGGGAGCTGTTTTTT. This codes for CASRAGLAGELFF. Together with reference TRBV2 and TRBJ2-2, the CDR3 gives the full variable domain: EPEVTQTPSHQVTQMGQEVILRCVPISNHLYFYWYRQILGQKVEFLVSFYNNEISEKSEIFDDQFSVERPDGSNFTLKIRSTKLEDSAMYFCASRAGLAGELFFGEGSRLTVL.

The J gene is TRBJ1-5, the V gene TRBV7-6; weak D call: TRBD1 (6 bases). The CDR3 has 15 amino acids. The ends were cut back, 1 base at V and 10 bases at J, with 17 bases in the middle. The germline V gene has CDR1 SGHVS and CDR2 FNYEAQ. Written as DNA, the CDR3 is TGTGCCAGCAGCTTAGAAAGACAGGAAAGAGATCCCCAGCATTTT. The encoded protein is CASSLERQERDPQHF.

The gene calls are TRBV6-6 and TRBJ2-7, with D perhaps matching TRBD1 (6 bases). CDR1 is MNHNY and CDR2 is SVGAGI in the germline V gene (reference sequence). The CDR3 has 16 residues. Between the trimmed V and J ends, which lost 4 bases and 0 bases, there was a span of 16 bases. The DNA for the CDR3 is TGTGCCAGCAGTTCCACCGGCAGGGGAATCTCCTACGAGCAGTACTTC. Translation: CASSSTGRGISYEQYF.